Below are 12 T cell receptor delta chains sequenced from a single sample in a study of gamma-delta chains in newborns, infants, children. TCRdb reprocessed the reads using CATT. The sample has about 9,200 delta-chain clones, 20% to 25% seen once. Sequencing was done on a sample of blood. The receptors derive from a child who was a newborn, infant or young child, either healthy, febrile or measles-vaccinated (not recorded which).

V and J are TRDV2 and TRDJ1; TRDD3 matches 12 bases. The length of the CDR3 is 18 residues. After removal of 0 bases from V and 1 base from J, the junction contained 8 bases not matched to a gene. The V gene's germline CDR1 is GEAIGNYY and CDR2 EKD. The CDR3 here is CACDTLAGGYVPTDKLIF. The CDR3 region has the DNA TGTGCCTGTGACACCCTGGCTGGGGGATACGTACCCACCGATAAACTCATCTTT.

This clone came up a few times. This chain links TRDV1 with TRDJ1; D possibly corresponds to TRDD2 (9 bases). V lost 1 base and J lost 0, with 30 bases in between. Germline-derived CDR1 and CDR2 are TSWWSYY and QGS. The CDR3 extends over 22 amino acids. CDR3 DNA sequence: TGTGCTCTTGGGGAACGCGCCTTCCTACTAGACTGGGGGTCCGAGTACACCGATAAACTCATCTTT. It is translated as CALGERAFLLDWGSEYTDKLIF.

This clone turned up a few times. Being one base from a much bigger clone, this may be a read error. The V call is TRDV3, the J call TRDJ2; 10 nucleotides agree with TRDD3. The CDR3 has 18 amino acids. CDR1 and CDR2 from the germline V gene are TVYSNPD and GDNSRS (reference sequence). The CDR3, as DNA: TGTGCCTTAGCTCCCTACTGTACTGGGGGATTCTCGACAGCACGACTCTTCTTT. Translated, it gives CALAPYCTGGFSTARLFF.

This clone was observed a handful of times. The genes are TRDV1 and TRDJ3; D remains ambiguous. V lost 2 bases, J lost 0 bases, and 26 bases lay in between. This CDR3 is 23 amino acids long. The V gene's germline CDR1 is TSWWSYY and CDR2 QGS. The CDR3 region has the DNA TGTGCTCTTGGGGAATTGGGACGGTCTACTTTAAATGAACCCTCCTGGGACACCCGACAGATGTTTTTC. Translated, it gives CALGELGRSTLNEPSWDTRQMFF.

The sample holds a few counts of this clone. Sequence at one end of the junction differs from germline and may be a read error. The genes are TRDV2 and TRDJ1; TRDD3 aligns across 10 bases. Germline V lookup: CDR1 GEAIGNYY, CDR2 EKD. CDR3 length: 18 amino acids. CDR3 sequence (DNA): TGTGCCTGTGACTCGGTGATGGGGGGATACGTCGACACCGATAAACCCATCTTT. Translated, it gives CACDSVMGGYVDTDKPIF.

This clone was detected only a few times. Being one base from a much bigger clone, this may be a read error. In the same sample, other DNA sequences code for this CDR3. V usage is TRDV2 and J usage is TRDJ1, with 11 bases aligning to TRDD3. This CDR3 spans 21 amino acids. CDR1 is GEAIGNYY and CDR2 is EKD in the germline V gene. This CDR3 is CACDSLPGELGDNLYTDKLIF. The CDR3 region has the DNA TGTGCCTGTGACAGCCTTCCCGGGGAACTGGGGGATAACTTGTACACCGATAAACTCATCTTC.

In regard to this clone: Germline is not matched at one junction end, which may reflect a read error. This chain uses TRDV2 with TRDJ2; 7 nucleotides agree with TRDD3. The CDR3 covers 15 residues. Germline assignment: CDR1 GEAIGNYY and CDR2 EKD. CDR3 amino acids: CACDPWGPKTAKLFF. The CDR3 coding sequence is TGTGCCTGTGACCCCTGGGGGCCGAAGACAGCAAAACTCTTCTTT.

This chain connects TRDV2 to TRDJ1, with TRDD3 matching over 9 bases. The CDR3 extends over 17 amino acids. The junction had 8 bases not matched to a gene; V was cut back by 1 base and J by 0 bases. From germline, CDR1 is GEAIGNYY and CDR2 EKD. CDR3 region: CACDTLDWGTYTDKLIF. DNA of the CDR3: TGTGCCTGTGACACACTCGACTGGGGGACTTACACCGATAAACTCATCTTT.

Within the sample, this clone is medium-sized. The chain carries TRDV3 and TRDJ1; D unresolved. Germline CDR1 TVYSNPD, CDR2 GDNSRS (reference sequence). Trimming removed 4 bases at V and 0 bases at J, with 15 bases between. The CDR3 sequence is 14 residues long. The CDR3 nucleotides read TGTGCCTCCAATTCCCTTGTATACACCGATAAACTCATCTTT. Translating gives CASNSLVYTDKLIF.

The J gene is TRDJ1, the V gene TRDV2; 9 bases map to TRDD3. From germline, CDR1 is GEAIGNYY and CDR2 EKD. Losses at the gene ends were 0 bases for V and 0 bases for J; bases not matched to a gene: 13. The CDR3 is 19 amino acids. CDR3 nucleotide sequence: TGTGCCTGTGACACCTCCCCTACTGGGGGAATACTGTACACCGATAAACTCATCTTT. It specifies CACDTSPTGGILYTDKLIF.

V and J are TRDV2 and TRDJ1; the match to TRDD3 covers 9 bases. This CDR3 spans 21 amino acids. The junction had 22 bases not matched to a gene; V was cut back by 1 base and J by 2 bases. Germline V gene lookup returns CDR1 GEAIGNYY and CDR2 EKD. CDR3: CACDTGFLRGYGEIITDKLIF. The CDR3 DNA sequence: TGTGCCTGTGACACAGGATTCCTACGGGGATACGGAGAGATTATAACCGATAAACTCATCTTT.

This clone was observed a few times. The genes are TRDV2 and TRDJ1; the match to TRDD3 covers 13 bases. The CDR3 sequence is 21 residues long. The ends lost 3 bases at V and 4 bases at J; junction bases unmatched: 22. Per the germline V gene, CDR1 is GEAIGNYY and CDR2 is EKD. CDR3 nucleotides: TGTGCCTGTGACCCTATTCCACAAGGCCCTACTGGGGGATACGCCCTCGATAAACTCATCTTT. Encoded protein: CACDPIPQGPTGGYALDKLIF.